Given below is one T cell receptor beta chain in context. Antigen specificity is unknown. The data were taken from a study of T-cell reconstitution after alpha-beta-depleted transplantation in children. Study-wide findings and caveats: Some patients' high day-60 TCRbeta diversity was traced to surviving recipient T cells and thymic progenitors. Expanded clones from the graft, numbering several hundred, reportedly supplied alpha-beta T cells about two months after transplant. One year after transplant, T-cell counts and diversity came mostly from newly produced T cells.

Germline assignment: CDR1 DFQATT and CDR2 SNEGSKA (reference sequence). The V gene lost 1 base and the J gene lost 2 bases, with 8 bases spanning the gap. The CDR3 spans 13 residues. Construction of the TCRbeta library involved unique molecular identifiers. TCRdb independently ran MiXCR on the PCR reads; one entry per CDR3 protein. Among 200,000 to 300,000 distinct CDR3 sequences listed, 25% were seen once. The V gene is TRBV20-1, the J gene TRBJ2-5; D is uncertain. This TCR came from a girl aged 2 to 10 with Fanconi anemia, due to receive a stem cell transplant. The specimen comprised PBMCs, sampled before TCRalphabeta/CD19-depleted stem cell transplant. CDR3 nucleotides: TGCAGTGCTAGAGGACTGGTACAAGAGACCCAGTACTTC. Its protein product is CSARGLVQETQYF.